Following are 27 T cell receptor beta chains from one sample sequenced in a study of cytomegalovirus exposure and HLA in healthy donors. The PCR used 60 Vbeta and 13 Jbeta primers. This table comes from immunoSEQ multiplex PCR, and its TCRdb copy is limited to in-frame clones, with some not included. The sample consists of fewer than 85,000 clones, 60% to 85% of them appearing once. The sample taken for sequencing was PBMCs. These receptor sequences come from a male donor in good health and CMV-seropositive.

This clone has just a few counts. J is TRBJ2-6 and V is TRBV28; D remains unclear. Between the trimmed V and J ends, which lost 8 bases and 2 bases, there was a span of 10 bases. Germline CDR1 MDHEN, CDR2 SYDVKM. The CDR3 sequence is 14 residues long. The CDR3 is CASLGFAGANVLTF. The CDR3 DNA reads TGTGCCAGCCTCGGGTTCGCTGGGGCCAACGTCCTGACTTTC.

The J gene is TRBJ2-5, the V gene TRBV27; D uncertain. The assigned J gene may be wrong: the sequence end matches TRBJ2-7 better. The germline V gene encodes CDR1 MNHEY and CDR2 SMNVEV (reference sequence). There are 14 residues in the CDR3. For the CDR3, the DNA is TGTGCCAGCAAACCTTCCCCGGGTGGGTACGAGCAGTACTTC. It yields the protein CASKPSPGGYEQYF.

The gene calls are TRBV27 and TRBJ1-4, with 7 bases fitting TRBD1. The CDR3 extends over 13 amino acids. V lost 10 bases, J lost 8 bases, and 10 bases stayed unmatched. Per the germline V gene, CDR1 is MNHEY and CDR2 is SMNVEV (reference sequence). CDR3 in DNA: TGTGCCAAGACAGAGGGGGCAGGGGAAAAACTGTTTTTT. Residues: CAKTEGAGEKLFF. Filled out from reference TRBV27 and TRBJ1-4, the complete variable domain reads EAQVTQNPRYLITVTGKKLTVTCSQNMNHEYMSWYRQDPGLGLRQIYYSMNVEVTDKGDVPEGYKVSRKEKRNFPLILESPSPNQTSLYFCAKTEGAGEKLFFGSGTQLSVL.

The chain uses TRBV4-3 and TRBJ2-6; D remains unclear. This CDR3 has 17 amino acids. The V and J ends lost 1 base and 1 base respectively, with 11 bases between them. CDR1 and CDR2 (germline): LGHNA, YSLEER. This chain's CDR3 is CASSQGDGLSGANVLTF. CDR3 bases: TGCGCCAGCAGCCAAGGAGATGGGCTTTCTGGGGCCAACGTCCTGACTTTC.

The CDR3 DNA reads as TGTGCCAGCAGTTTCTTTAGCGGGAGTACCGGGGAGCTGTTTTTT. Encoded protein: CASSFFSGSTGELFF. The chain employs TRBV27 and TRBJ2-2, with TRBD2 identical over 9 bases. V lost 3 bases and J lost 5; bases outside the gene matches: 4. This CDR3 contains 15 residues. Germline V lookup: CDR1 MNHEY, CDR2 SMNVEV (reference sequence).

The chain uses TRBV27 and TRBJ2-7; D may be TRBD2 (5 bases). The length of the CDR3 is 11 residues. Germline CDR1 is MNHEY and CDR2 is SMNVEV (reference sequence). Trimming pared 6 bases from V and 4 bases from J, leaving 7 bases between. CDR3: CASRRGYEQYF. The CDR3 DNA is TGTGCCAGCAGGAGAGGGTACGAGCAGTACTTC.

The V gene is TRBV5-4, the J gene TRBJ1-2, with 10 bases aligning to TRBD1. The CDR3 is 13 amino acids. Germline V gives CDR1 SGHNT, CDR2 YYREEE (reference sequence). Germline trimming cut 2 bases from V and 7 bases from J; bases unmatched to any gene: 2. The CDR3 spells CASSFGQGGGYTF. CDR3 bases: TGTGCCAGCAGCTTCGGACAGGGGGGTGGCTACACCTTC.

The CDR3, as DNA: TGCAGCGCCGCCGGGGGGTCAGGCAATCAGCCCCAGCATTTT. This sequence encodes CSAAGGSGNQPQHF. This chain links TRBV29-1 with TRBJ1-5; D is perhaps TRBD1 (5 bases). The V gene's germline CDR1 is SQVTM and CDR2 ANQGSEA. The CDR3 covers 14 residues. Trimming stripped 7 bases from V and 2 bases from J, with 15 bases between.

This sequence joins TRBV4-2 and TRBJ2-1; TRBD2 agrees at 15 bases. V was pared by 3 bases and J by 1 base, with 10 bases of the junction left unmatched. The CDR3 totals 20 residues. Germline values: CDR1 LGHNA, CDR2 YNFKEQ. This CDR3 is CASSQVPGLAGGGSYNEQFF. In DNA, the CDR3 is TGTGCCAGCAGCCAGGTCCCGGGACTAGCGGGAGGAGGGTCCTACAATGAGCAGTTCTTC.

This sequence joins TRBV5-8 and TRBJ2-5, with TRBD1 identical over 7 bases. Germline V gene lookup returns CDR1 SGHTS and CDR2 YDEGEE. V shed 0 bases and J 1 base; nucleotides not matched to a gene: 6. The CDR3 runs 16 residues. CDR3 in amino acids: CASSLGLRGLQETQYF. Here the CDR3 DNA reads TGTGCCAGCAGCTTGGGATTGAGGGGGCTCCAAGAGACCCAGTACTTC. The variable domain in full, with the rest retrieved from reference TRBV5-8 and TRBJ2-5, is EAGVTQSPTHLIKTRGQQATLRCSPISGHTSVYWYQQALGLGLQFLLWYDEGEERNRGNFPPRFSGRQFPNYSSELNVNALELEDSALYLCASSLGLRGLQETQYFGPGTRLLVL.

This chain links TRBV5-1 with TRBJ2-2; the D is unclear. Trimming cost V 0 bases and J 6 bases, with 12 bases left between them. CDR3 length: 15 residues. Germline CDR1 reads SGHRS; CDR2 reads YFSETQ. In DNA, the CDR3 is TGCGCCAGCAGCTTGGCAACTACCCGGGCCGGGGAGCTGTTTTTT. Residues: CASSLATTRAGELFF.

In the case of this clone: The junction does not match germline at one end; this may be a read error. The CDR3 DNA sequence: TGCGCCAGCAGGCAAGCTGGGGGAGGGACCGGAGAGCTGTTTTTT. This translates into CASRQAGGGTGELFF. J is TRBJ2-2 and V is TRBV4-1; 7 bases are a match to TRBD2. Looked up from germline, CDR1 is MGHRA and CDR2 is YSYEKL. The CDR3 sequence is 15 residues long.

This chain uses TRBV5-6 with TRBJ2-2, with 7 bases identical to TRBD2. Per the germline V gene, CDR1 is SGHDT and CDR2 is YYEEEE. V shed 1 base and J 0 bases; nucleotides not matched to a gene: 3. The CDR3 totals 16 residues. The CDR3 reads CASSLLAGANTGELFF. CDR3 DNA: TGTGCCAGCAGCTTGTTAGCGGGCGCGAACACCGGGGAGCTGTTTTTT.

Points on this clone: Relative to the germline gene, one junction end is altered; a read error may explain this. CDR3 amino acids: CASSLLTGGDTEAFF. CDR3 nucleotide sequence: TGTGCTAGCAGCTTACTAACAGGGGGTGACACTGAAGCTTTCTTT. The chain has TRBV7-7 and TRBJ1-1, with TRBD1 matching over 8 bases. Germline values: CDR1 SSHAT, CDR2 FNYEAQ (reference sequence). The CDR3 extends over 15 amino acids. Full variable domain (missing parts from reference TRBV7-7 and TRBJ1-1): GAGVSQSPRYKVTKRGQDVTLRCDPISSHATLYWYQQALGQGPEFLTYFNYEAQPDKSGLPSDRFSAERPEGSISTLTIQRTEQRDSAMYRCASSLLTGGDTEAFFGQGTRLTVV.

The chain recombines TRBV29-1 with TRBJ1-4, with unresolved D. V lost 3 bases and J 10 bases, leaving 18 bases between the germline ends. The CDR3 sequence is 14 residues long. Germline V lookup: CDR1 SQVTM, CDR2 ANQGSEA. The CDR3 region is CSVEIGGLSGKLFF. In DNA, the CDR3 is TGCAGCGTTGAGATTGGTGGACTATCGGGAAAACTGTTTTTT.

The chain joins TRBV2 to TRBJ2-5; 10 bases are shared with TRBD2. The trim removed 8 bases at V and 4 bases at J, leaving 7 bases unmatched. The CDR3 is 14 amino acids. The germline V gene encodes CDR1 SNHLY and CDR2 FYNNEI. CDR3 residues: CASLSGGGRETQYF. CDR3 sequence (DNA): TGTGCCAGCCTGAGCGGGGGGGGGAGAGAGACCCAGTACTTC. The full variable domain, in which reference TRBV2 and TRBJ2-5 provide the parts outside the CDR3, is EPEVTQTPSHQVTQMGQEVILRCVPISNHLYFYWYRQILGQKVEFLVSFYNNEISEKSEIFDDQFSVERPDGSNFTLKIRSTKLEDSAMYFCASLSGGGRETQYFGPGTRLLVL.

This chain links TRBV28 with TRBJ1-2, with TRBD1 matching 8 bases. From germline, CDR1 is MDHEN and CDR2 SYDVKM. The CDR3 totals 15 residues. V dropped 4 bases and J dropped 4; count of bases not matched to a gene: 8. CDR3 DNA: TGTGCCAGCAGTTCGCCCCAGGGGGCCGCCTATGGCTACACCTTC. Translated: CASSSPQGAAYGYTF.

Here the CDR3 DNA reads TGTGCCAGCAGCGCAGGACAGGGAGGCTACGAGCAGTACTTC. It translates to CASSAGQGGYEQYF. This sequence joins TRBV7-2 and TRBJ2-7; 8 bases line up with TRBD1. V gave up 5 bases and J gave up 3 bases; unmatched junction bases: 6. CDR3 size: 14 residues. Per the germline V gene, CDR1 is SGHTA and CDR2 is FQGNSA.

The V gene is TRBV13, the J gene TRBJ2-7; 9 bases fit TRBD1. Per the germline V gene, CDR1 is PRHDT and CDR2 is FYEKMQ (reference sequence). J gave up 2 bases and V 5 bases, and 4 bases lay outside the gene matches. CDR3 length: 14 amino acids. The CDR3 region has the DNA TGTGCCAGCAGCCTGTGGACAGGGGCCTACGAGCAGTACTTC. Its translation: CASSLWTGAYEQYF.

The chain carries TRBV5-1 and TRBJ1-4; a possible D gene is TRBD1 (6 bases). Trimming shortened V by 2 bases and J by 7 bases, and 12 bases separated the two germline ends. The CDR3 has 14 residues. Germline CDR1 and CDR2: SGHRS and YFSETQ. The CDR3 sequence is CASSLGTGIEKLFF. The CDR3 DNA sequence: TGCGCCAGCAGCTTAGGAACAGGGATTGAAAAACTGTTTTTT. The variable domain in full, completed from reference TRBV5-1 and TRBJ1-4, reads KAGVTQTPRYLIKTRGQQVTLSCSPISGHRSVSWYQQTPGQGLQFLFEYFSETQRNKGNFPGRFSGRQFSNSRSEMNVSTLELGDSALYLCASSLGTGIEKLFFGSGTQLSVL.

This clone was recorded a few times. The junction departs from germline at one end; a sequencing error may be responsible. Other DNA sequences in the same sample also yield this CDR3. V gene TRBV27 combines with J gene TRBJ2-7; D may be TRBD2 (5 bases). The CDR3 has 12 amino acids. The V gene's germline CDR1 is MNHEY and CDR2 SMNVEV (reference sequence). DNA for the CDR3: TGTTCCAGCAAGCAAGCGGCCTACGAGCAGTACTTC. This gives the protein CSSKQAAYEQYF.

The V call is TRBV7-8, the J call TRBJ1-4, with 8 positions matching TRBD1. The CDR3 spans 16 residues. Germline lookup yields CDR1 SGHVS and CDR2 FQNEAQ. V trimming: 0 bases; J trimming: 6 bases; junction bases outside the gene matches: 6. DNA for the CDR3: TGTGCCAGCAGCTTAGCTCAGGGGGCCGCCTATGAAAAACTGTTTTTT. It codes for CASSLAQGAAYEKLFF.

This clone was recorded only once. V is TRBV19 and J is TRBJ2-5, with 10 bases aligning to TRBD1. CDR1 and CDR2 (germline): LNHDA, SQIVND (reference sequence). V was clipped by 8 bases and J by 5 bases; unmatched bases: 5. CDR3 size: 13 residues. CDR3 DNA sequence: TGTGCCAGTGCCGACAGGGGGCTGGAGACCCAGTACTTC. It encodes CASADRGLETQYF.

The chain carries TRBV7-2 and TRBJ1-5; TRBD1 aligns across 10 bases. V lost 5 bases and J lost 7; bases outside the gene matches: 5. CDR1 SGHTA and CDR2 FQGNSA come from the germline V gene. CDR3 size: 14 residues. CDR3 bases: TGTGCCAGCAGCAAGACAGGGGGCGGGCAGCCCCAGCATTTT. Protein sequence: CASSKTGGGQPQHF.

This chain uses TRBV27 with TRBJ1-2, with 7 nucleotides matching TRBD1. CDR1 is MNHEY, CDR2 SMNVEV, per germline (reference sequence). Trimming took 6 bases from V and 5 from J; bases not matched to a gene: 15. The CDR3 runs to 16 residues. Here the CDR3 reads CASSRSLSGQAYGYTF. The CDR3 DNA follows: TGTGCCAGCAGCCGCAGCCTTTCCGGACAGGCATATGGCTACACCTTC.

The V and J genes are TRBV18 and TRBJ2-5, with 7 bases lining up with TRBD2. J was trimmed by 0 bases and V by 2 bases; bases with no gene match: 3. The CDR3 spans 15 residues. CDR1 is KGHSH, CDR2 LQKENI, per germline. The CDR3 DNA is TGTGCCAGCTCACCAATGGGAGGGAACCAAGAGACCCAGTACTTC. Translated: CASSPMGGNQETQYF.

This chain joins TRBV7-9 and TRBJ2-7, with 12 bases lining up with TRBD1. V dropped 7 bases and J dropped 6; count of bases not matched to a gene: 7. CDR1 and CDR2 (germline): SEHNR, FQNEAQ (reference sequence). The CDR3 is 14 amino acids. The CDR3 DNA follows: TGTGCCAGCAAATTGGGACAGGGGGCGTTCGAGCAGTACTTC. Translating it yields CASKLGQGAFEQYF.